This T cell receptor (beta chain) was found in a study of cytomegalovirus exposure and HLA in healthy donors. Study-level findings and limits: In a later analysis, a missense DCLRE1C variant was linked to TCR beta V- and J-gene trimming.

About this clone itself: Its antigen remains unknown.

The length of the CDR3 is 17 residues. V was cut by 0 bases and J by 0 bases, with 13 bases left in between. The germline V gene has CDR1 SGDLS and CDR2 YYNGEE. PCR involved 60 Vbeta and 13 Jbeta primers. Clones were read by immunoSEQ multiplex PCR, and TCRdb kept only the in-frame ones, dropping some. The sample table sets out some 120,000 clones. The J gene is TRBJ1-3, the V gene TRBV9, with D perhaps TRBD1 (5 bases). The clonotype was recovered from a man between 18 and 35 years old in good health and CMV-seronegative. The sequenced sample consisted of PBMCs. The CDR3 reads CASSVAGGLSSGNTIYF. In DNA form, the CDR3 reads TGTGCCAGCAGCGTAGCGGGGGGACTTAGCTCTGGAAACACCATATATTTT.